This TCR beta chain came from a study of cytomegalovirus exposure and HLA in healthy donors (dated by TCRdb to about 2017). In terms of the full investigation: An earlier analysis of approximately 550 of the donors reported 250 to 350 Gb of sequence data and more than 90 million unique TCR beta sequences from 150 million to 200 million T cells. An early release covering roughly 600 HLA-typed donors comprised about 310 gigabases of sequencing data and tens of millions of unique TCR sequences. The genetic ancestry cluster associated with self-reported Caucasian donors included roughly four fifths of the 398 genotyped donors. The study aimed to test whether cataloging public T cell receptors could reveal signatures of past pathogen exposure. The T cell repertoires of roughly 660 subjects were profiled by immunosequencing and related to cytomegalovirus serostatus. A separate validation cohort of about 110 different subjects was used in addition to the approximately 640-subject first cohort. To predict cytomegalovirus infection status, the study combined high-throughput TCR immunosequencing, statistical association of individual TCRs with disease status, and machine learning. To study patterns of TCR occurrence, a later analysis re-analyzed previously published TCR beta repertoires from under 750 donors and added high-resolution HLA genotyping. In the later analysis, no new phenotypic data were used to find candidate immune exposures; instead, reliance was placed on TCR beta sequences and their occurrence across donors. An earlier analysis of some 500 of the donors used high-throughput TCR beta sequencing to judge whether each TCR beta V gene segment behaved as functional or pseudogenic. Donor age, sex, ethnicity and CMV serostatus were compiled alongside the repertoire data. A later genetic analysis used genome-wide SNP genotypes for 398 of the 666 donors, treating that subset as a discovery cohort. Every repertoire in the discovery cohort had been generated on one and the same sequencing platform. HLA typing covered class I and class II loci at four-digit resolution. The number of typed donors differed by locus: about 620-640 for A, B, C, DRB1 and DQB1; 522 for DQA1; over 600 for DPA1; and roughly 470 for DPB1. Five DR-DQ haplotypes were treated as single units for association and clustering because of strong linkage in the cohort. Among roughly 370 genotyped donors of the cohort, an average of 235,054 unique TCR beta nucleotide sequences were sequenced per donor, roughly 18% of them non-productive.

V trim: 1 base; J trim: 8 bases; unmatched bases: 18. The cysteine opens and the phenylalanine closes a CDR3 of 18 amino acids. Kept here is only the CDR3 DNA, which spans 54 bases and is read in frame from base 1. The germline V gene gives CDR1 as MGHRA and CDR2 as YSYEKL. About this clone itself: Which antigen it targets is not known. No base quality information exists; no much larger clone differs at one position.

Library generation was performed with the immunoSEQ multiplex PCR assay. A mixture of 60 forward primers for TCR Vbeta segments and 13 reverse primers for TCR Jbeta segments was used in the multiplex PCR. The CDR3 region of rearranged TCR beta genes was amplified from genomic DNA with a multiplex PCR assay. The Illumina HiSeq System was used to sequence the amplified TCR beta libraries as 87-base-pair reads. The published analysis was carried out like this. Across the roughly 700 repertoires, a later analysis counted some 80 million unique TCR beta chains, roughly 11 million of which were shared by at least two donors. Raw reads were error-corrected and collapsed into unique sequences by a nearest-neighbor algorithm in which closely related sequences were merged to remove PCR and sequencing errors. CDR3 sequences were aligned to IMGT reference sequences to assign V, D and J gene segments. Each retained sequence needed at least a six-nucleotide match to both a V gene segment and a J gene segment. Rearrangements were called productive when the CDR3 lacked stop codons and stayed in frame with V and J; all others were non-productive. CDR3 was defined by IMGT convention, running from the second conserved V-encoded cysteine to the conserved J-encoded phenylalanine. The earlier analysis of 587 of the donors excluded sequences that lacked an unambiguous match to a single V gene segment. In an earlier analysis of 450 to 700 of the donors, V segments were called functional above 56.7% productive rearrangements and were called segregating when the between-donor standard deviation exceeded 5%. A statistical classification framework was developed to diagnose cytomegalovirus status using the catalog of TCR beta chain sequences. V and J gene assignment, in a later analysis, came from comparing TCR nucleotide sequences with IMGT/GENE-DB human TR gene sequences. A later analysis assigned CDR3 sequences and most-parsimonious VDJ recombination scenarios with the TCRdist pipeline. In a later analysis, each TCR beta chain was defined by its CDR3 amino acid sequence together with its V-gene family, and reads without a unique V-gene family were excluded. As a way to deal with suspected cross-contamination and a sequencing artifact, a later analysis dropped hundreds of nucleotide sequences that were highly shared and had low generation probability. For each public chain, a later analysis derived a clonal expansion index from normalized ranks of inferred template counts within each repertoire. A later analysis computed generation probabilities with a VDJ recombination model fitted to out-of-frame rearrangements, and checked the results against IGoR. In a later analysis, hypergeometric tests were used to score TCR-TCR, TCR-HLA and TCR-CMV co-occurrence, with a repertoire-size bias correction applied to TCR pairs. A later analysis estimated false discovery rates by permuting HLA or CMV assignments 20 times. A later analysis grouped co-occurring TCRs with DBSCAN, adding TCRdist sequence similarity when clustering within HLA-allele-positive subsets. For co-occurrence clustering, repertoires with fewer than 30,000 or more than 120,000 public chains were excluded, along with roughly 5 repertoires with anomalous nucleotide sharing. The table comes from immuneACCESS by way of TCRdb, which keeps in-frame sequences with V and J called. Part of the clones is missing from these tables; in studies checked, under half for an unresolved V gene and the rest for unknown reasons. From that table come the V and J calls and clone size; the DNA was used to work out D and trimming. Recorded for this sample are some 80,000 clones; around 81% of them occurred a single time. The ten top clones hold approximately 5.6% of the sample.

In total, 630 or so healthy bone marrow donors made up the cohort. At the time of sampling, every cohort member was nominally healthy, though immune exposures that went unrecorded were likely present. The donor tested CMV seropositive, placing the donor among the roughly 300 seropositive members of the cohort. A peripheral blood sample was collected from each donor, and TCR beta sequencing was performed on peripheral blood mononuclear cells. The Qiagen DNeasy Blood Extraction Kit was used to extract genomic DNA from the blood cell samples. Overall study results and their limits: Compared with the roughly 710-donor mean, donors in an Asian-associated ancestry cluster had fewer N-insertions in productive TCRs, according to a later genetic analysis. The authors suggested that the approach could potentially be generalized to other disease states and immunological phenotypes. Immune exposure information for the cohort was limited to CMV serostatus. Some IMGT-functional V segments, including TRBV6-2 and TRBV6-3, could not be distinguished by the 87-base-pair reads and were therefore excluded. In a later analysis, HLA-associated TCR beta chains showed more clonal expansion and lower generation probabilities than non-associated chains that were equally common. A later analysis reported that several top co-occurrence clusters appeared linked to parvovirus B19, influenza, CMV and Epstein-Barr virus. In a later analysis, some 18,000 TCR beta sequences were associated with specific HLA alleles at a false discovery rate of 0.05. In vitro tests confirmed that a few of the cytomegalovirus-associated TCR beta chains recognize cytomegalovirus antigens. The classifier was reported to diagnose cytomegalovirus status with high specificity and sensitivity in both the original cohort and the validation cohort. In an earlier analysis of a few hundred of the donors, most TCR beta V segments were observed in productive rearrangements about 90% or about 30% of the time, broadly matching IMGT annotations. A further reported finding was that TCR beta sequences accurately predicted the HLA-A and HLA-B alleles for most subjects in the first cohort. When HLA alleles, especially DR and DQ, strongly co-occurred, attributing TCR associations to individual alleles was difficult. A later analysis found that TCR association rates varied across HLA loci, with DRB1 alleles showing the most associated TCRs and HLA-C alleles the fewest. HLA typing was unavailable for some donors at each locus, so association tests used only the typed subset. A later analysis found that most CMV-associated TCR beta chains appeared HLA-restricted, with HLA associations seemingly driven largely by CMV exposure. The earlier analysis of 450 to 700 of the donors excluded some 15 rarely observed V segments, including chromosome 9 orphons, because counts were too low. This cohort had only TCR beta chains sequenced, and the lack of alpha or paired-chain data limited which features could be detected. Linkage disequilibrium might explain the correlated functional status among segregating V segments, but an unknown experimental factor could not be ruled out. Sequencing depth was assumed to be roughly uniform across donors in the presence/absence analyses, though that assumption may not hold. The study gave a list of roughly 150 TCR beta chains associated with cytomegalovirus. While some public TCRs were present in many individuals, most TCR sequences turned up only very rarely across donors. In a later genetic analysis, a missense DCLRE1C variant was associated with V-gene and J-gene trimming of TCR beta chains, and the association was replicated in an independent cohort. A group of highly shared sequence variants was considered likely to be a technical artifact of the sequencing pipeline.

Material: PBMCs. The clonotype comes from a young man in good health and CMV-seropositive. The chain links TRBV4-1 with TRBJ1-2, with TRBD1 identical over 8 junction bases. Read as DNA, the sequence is TGCGCCAGCAGCCAAGGCCTCAGGGGGCCGCCGTCATCACGCGGCTACACCTTC. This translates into CASSQGLRGPPSSRGYTF.